The clone carrying this T cell receptor (beta chain) was detected once. Its antigen is unidentified. The table came from immunoSEQ multiplex PCR; TCRdb's copy has only in-frame clones and leaves some out. The table includes about 48,000 clones, approximately 91% detected once. The sample comes from a study of OX40 agonist ivuxolimab in advanced cancers. As for the study in general: Two cutaneous melanoma patients and one hepatocellular carcinoma patient, three in all, had partial responses. Study results and limitations: At 0.1-3.0 mg/kg, partial responders had clonal expansion among the lowest observed. The study did not work out the antigen specificity of the expanded peripheral T cells.

Source: CD4+ or CD8+ T cells sorted from blood, taken in a trial of the OX40 agonist ivuxolimab. This sequence originates from an adult with an advanced solid tumor such as melanoma, head and neck, liver or kidney cancer.

CDR3 nucleotides: TGCGCCAGCAGCATGAGCTCCTACAATGAGCAGTTCTTC. It yields the protein CASSMSSYNEQFF. The chain has TRBV5-1 and TRBJ2-1; D remains unclear. The CDR3 totals 13 residues. Germline values: CDR1 SGHRS, CDR2 YFSETQ. Trimming removed 4 bases from V and 0 bases from J, with 5 bases in between.